This is a list of T cell receptor beta chains from one sample in a study of cytomegalovirus exposure and HLA in healthy donors. Clones were read by immunoSEQ multiplex PCR, and TCRdb kept only the in-frame ones, dropping some. The table records about 120,000 clones, approximately 80% of them present only once. The material sequenced was PBMCs. These receptors were collected from a male donor in good health and CMV-seronegative. CDR3s include the opening cysteine and the closing phenylalanine or tryptophan. The D gene is left open where the match is weak. The size of a clone is reported for some rows only, either as once, few or many, or as a class for expanded clones.

v_gene	abundance	j_gene	d_gene	len	CDR3nt	CDR3aa
TRBV5-1	.	TRBJ2-6	TRBD2	19	TGCGCCAGCAGCTGGACCTCCTTGGGGGGGATCTCTGGGGCCAACGTCCTGACTTTC	CASSWTSLGGISGANVLTF
TRBV11-2	.	TRBJ2-5	.	16	TGTGCCAGCAGCTTAGATCGGTCCGCCGGGGGAGAGACCCAGTACTTC	CASSLDRSAGGETQYF
TRBV5-1	few	TRBJ1-1	.	15	TGCGCCAGCAGCTTGGCAGCAGGGGCGAACACTGAAGCTTTCTTT	CASSLAAGANTEAFF
TRBV6-6	.	TRBJ2-1	TRBD1	15	TGTGCCAGCAGTTACTTACAGGGGGCGGACAATGAGCAGTTCTTC	CASSYLQGADNEQFF
TRBV5-1	.	TRBJ2-7	TRBD2	18	TGCGCCAGCAGCTTGGCACCAGGGACTAGCGGGGCCCGTTCCGAGCAGTACTTC	CASSLAPGTSGARSEQYF
TRBV27	.	TRBJ2-7	.	13	TGTGCCAGCAGTTTCGGCCGGGAGAAGGAGCAGTACTTC	CASSFGREKEQYF
TRBV27	.	TRBJ2-3	.	17	TGTGCCAGCAGTTTTCGGGGACACCGGACGGTCACAGATACGCAGTATTTT	CASSFRGHRTVTDTQYF
TRBV5-1	.	TRBJ1-1	TRBD1	17	TGCGCCAGCAGCTCCCCCAGGGGGACAGGCGCGAACACTGAAGCTTTCTTT	CASSSPRGTGANTEAFF
TRBV6-5	once	TRBJ2-1	.	13	TGTGCCAGCACTGAGGACAGCTACAATGAGCAGTTCTTC	CASTEDSYNEQFF
TRBV27	.	TRBJ1-1	.	15	TGTGCCAGCAGTTTATCGATGGGGGCGGGCACTGAAGCTTTCTTT	CASSLSMGAGTEAFF
TRBV30	.	TRBJ2-1	TRBD2	13	TGTGCCTGGCAGCGGGGGGACTACAATGAGCAGTTCTTC	CAWQRGDYNEQFF
TRBV15	.	TRBJ2-6	.	15	TGTGCCACCAGCCGAGGGAGCTCTGGGGCCAACGTCCTGACTTTC	CATSRGSSGANVLTF
TRBV30	.	TRBJ2-5	.	15	TGTGCCTGGAGCGGCCGGTCAGGGAACTTTGAGACCCAGTACTTC	CAWSGRSGNFETQYF
TRBV14	.	TRBJ1-1	.	14	TGTGCCAGCAGCGGCTTGCCGGGGAACACTGAAGCTTTCTTT	CASSGLPGNTEAFF
TRBV30	.	TRBJ2-1	.	14	TGTGCCTGGAGGGACGGGGGCTCCTACAATGAGCAGTTCTTC	CAWRDGGSYNEQFF
TRBV4-2	.	TRBJ1-5	TRBD1	17	TGTGCCAGCAGCCAGGACCCGGGACAGGGGGCTGAGCAGCCCCAGCATTTT	CASSQDPGQGAEQPQHF
TRBV5-4	.	TRBJ2-1	TRBD2	16	TGTGCCAGCAGCTTGCCCCTAGCGGGATTGTACAATGAGCAGTTCTTC	CASSLPLAGLYNEQFF
TRBV6-4	.	TRBJ2-3	TRBD2	16	TGTGCCAGCAGCGGACTAGCGGGAGGTCGCACAGATACGCAGTATTTT	CASSGLAGGRTDTQYF
TRBV6-5	.	TRBJ1-1	.	12	TGTGCCAGCAGCCCGGGGGGGGTGGGGGCTTTCTTT	CASSPGGVGAFF
TRBV9	.	TRBJ1-1	.	15	TGTGCCAGCAGCGTAGTAGCGAATATGAACACTGAAGCTTTCTTT	CASSVVANMNTEAFF
TRBV15	.	TRBJ1-2	.	13	TGTGCCACCAGCAGAGATGCCCGAGGTGGCTACACCTTC	CATSRDARGGYTF
TRBV2	.	TRBJ2-5	TRBD2	17	TGTGCCAGCAGCGCCGGGACTAGCGGGGTCTACGGAGAGACCCAGTACTTC	CASSAGTSGVYGETQYF
TRBV7-2	.	TRBJ2-7	.	15	TGTGCCAGCAGCTTAGTGGGGGCGATTTCCTACGAGCAGTACTTC	CASSLVGAISYEQYF